These 3 T cell receptor beta chains were all obtained from the same sample, sequenced in a study of T cell responses to AZD1222 COVID-19 vaccine. The method was immunoSEQ multiplex PCR; TCRdb's version includes in-frame clones alone and lacks a portion of them. The sample includes about 160,000 clones, about 90% of them seen just once. Sequenced material: peripheral blood, taken on day 0 of MenACWY control vaccination. The receptors come from an adult in good health.

This chain uses TRBV25-1 with TRBJ1-1; the D gene is possibly TRBD1 (6 bases). Deletions cut 0 bases from V and 4 bases from J, with 9 bases between. Germline values: CDR1 MGHDK, CDR2 SYGVNS. The CDR3 contains 14 residues. CDR3 loop: CASSEYRGSTEAFF. The CDR3 DNA follows: TGTGCCAGCAGTGAATATAGGGGGTCCACTGAAGCTTTCTTT.

The J gene is TRBJ2-5, the V gene TRBV20-1, with 11 bases identical to TRBD2. The V and J ends lost 3 bases and 5 bases, in that order; junction bases with no gene match: 5. Germline V gene data show CDR1 as DFQATT and CDR2 as SNEGSKA (reference sequence). The CDR3 has 14 residues. The CDR3 DNA is TGCAGTGCTAGTAAACTAGCGGGAGTGGAGACCCAGTACTTC. Encoded protein: CSASKLAGVETQYF.

This chain uses TRBV3-1 (or the pseudogene TRBV3-2) with TRBJ2-2; D is undetermined. There are 13 residues in the CDR3. Germline-derived CDR1 and CDR2 are LGHDT and YNNKEL (reference sequence). V lost 6 bases and J lost 1, with 6 bases in between. The CDR3 bases are TGTGCCAGCAGGCCGGAGAACACCGGGGAGCTGTTTTTT. This sequence encodes CASRPENTGELFF.